This T cell receptor beta chain comes out of a study of blood T cell repertoires in COVID-19 (dated by TCRdb to the early 2020s). At the level of the whole study: The collaborator samples originated in the United States, Italy and Spain and spanned the acute and convalescent phases of COVID-19. The material from the prospective study consisted of cDNA or gDNA derived from T cells, B-cell-depleted T cells, or PBMCs. Deeply sampled blood TCRbeta repertoires from subjects exposed to, actively infected with, or recovered from COVID-19 were included in the dataset. The repertoires were released in a freely available public database meant as a resource for research on the immune response to SARS-CoV-2. The samples were drawn from two sources: the first 160 participants of the ongoing ImmuneRACE study, and 1,200 or so subjects contributed by 6 global collaborators. Nearly every sample came with metadata listing a de-identified subject ID, COVID-19 status, age in years and sex. Where available, HLA class I and class II types were obtained from metadata supplied by the sample provider rather than from assay-based typing.

V and J are truncated by 3 bases and 9 bases respectively, leaving an intervening sequence of 9 bases. The CDR3 has 13 amino acids, counting the end cysteine and phenylalanine. The kept DNA is CDR3 alone, 39 bases in frame from the first base. The CDR1 and CDR2 encoded by the germline V gene (reference sequence) are MNHEY and SMNVEV. TCRbeta CDR3 regions were amplified from genomic DNA by means of the immunoSEQ Assay, a bias-controlled multiplex PCR. The study's own analysis went as follows. The number of nucleated cells in each sample was estimated by amplification of reference gene primers within the assay. To quantify the absolute abundance of each unique TCRbeta CDR3 rearrangement, sequence reads were collapsed and filtered. For each sample, productive Simpson clonality was calculated as the square root of Simpson's diversity index over productive rearrangements. TCRdb's version of the immuneACCESS table is confined to in-frame rearrangements and falls short of the full clone set. An unresolved V gene accounts for under half of the shortfall where checked; the remainder is of unknown origin. V and J calls and clone size follow that table, whereas D and trimming were derived from the DNA. The sample data list about 110,000 clones, and 69% of these were observed just once. The ten most abundant clones make up roughly 6% of the sample.

The collaborating institutions used their own protocols to collect whole blood in K2EDTA tubes. For TCRbeta analysis, collaborator samples were shipped as frozen whole blood, as isolated PBMCs, or as DNA extracted from either sample type. In the case of this clone: Its antigen is still unknown. No quality values exist for individual bases; no much larger clone is one base distant.

Study-level results and caveats: The amount of clinical and demographic metadata varied by source and participant and was provided uncurated.

Input material: peripheral blood. The source of this sequence is a man at least 80 years old with acute or convalescent COVID-19. This receptor chain uses TRBV27 and TRBJ1-6, with TRBD1 tentatively as D gene (5 bases match). The nucleotides read TGTGCCAGCAGTTTTGTGGGGGGTTCACCCCTCCACTTT. This codes for CASSFVGGSPLHF.